The 22 T cell receptor beta chains given below trace back to one sample, sequenced in a study of T cell responses to AZD1222 COVID-19 vaccine. Assay: immunoSEQ multiplex PCR; the TCRdb copy retains only in-frame clones and omits some. Here the sample spans more than 95,000 clones, 85% to 95% being singletons. The sequenced sample was peripheral blood, obtained on day 0 of AZD1222 vaccination. The receptors derive from an adult in good health.

The chain recombines TRBV5-1 with TRBJ1-1; possibly TRBD1 for D (5 bases). CDR3 length equals 18 residues. The germline gives CDR1 SGHRS, CDR2 YFSETQ. V lost 2 bases to trimming and J lost 0 bases, with 20 bases between them. This CDR3 is CASSFVRGGPQMNTEAFF. Here the CDR3 DNA reads TGCGCCAGCAGCTTTGTACGGGGCGGCCCCCAAATGAACACTGAAGCTTTCTTT.

The gene calls are TRBV2 and TRBJ1-5, with D hard to call. Deletions cut 2 bases from V and 2 bases from J, with 10 bases between. Germline values: CDR1 SNHLY, CDR2 FYNNEI. This CDR3 has 15 residues. CDR3 residues: CASSERGSGNQPQHF. The CDR3 DNA reads as TGTGCCAGCAGTGAACGGGGTTCTGGCAATCAGCCCCAGCATTTT.

For the CDR3, the DNA is TGTGCCAGCAACCACCGGGGGAGTTTTACTGAAGCTTTCTTT. Translating it yields CASNHRGSFTEAFF. V is TRBV7-2 and J is TRBJ1-1, with TRBD1 as a possible D gene (5 bases). This CDR3 is 14 amino acids long. V lost 7 bases and J 5 bases, leaving 17 bases between the germline ends. CDR1 SGHTA and CDR2 FQGNSA come from the germline V gene. The whole variable domain, filled in from reference TRBV7-2 and TRBJ1-1, reads GAGVSQSPSNKVTEKGKDVELRCDPISGHTALYWYRQSLGQGLEFLIYFQGNSAPDKSGLPSDRFSAERTGGSVSTLTIQRTQQEDSAVYLCASNHRGSFTEAFFGQGTRLTVV.

This CDR3 is CASSYGDRGSDTQYF. CDR3 coding DNA: TGCGCCAGCAGCTACGGTGACAGGGGGTCAGATACGCAGTATTTT. The chain employs TRBV5-1 and TRBJ2-3; 9 nucleotides align to TRBD1. J was trimmed by 4 bases and V by 3 bases; bases with no gene match: 6. This CDR3 has 15 amino acids. The V gene's germline CDR1 is SGHRS and CDR2 YFSETQ.

The rearrangement links TRBV6-5 to TRBJ1-1; D gene uncertain. CDR1 MNHEY and CDR2 SVGAGI come from the germline V gene. V lost 4 bases and J lost 10, with 10 bases in between. The CDR3 sequence is 11 residues long. CDR3 region: CASSSLAGAFF. In nucleotides, the CDR3 is TGTGCCAGCAGTTCCCTGGCAGGAGCTTTCTTT.

V is TRBV28 and J is TRBJ1-1, with a possible D match to TRBD1 (6 bases). V was pared by 5 bases and J by 0 bases, with 13 bases between. The CDR3 is 15 residues long. From germline, CDR1 is MDHEN and CDR2 SYDVKM. The CDR3 sequence: CASSGSDSMNTEAFF. CDR3 nucleotide sequence: TGTGCCAGCAGTGGCTCGGACAGTATGAACACTGAAGCTTTCTTT.

A single count supports this clone. This chain uses TRBV15 with TRBJ2-7; D not resolved. Germline V CDR1 and CDR2: LNHNV, YYDKDF (reference sequence). Trimming removed 1 base from V and 5 bases from J, with 12 bases in between. The CDR3 extends over 14 amino acids. DNA of the CDR3: TGTGCCACCAGCAGAGTCCGCTGGATGGACGAGCAGTACTTC. Translated: CATSRVRWMDEQYF.

J is TRBJ2-2 and V is TRBV10-2; either TRBD1 or TRBD2 may fit D (6 bases each). This CDR3 has 13 residues. Germline lookup yields CDR1 WSHSY and CDR2 SAAADI. V was pared by 8 bases and J by 2 bases, with 9 bases between. The CDR3 region has the DNA TGCGCCAGCGCGGGACAAAACACCGGGGAGCTGTTTTTT. Translated: CASAGQNTGELFF.

This chain links TRBV27 with TRBJ1-5, with D uncertain. From germline, CDR1 is MNHEY and CDR2 SMNVEV (reference sequence). V was clipped by 0 bases and J by 0 bases, with 3 bases between them. The CDR3 runs 14 residues. The CDR3 nucleotides are TGTGCCAGCAGTTTATCGGATAGCAATCAGCCCCAGCATTTT. Amino acids: CASSLSDSNQPQHF.

The chain uses TRBV5-4 and TRBJ2-5; 9 nucleotides agree with TRBD1. V was clipped by 4 bases and J by 4 bases; unmatched bases: 5. The CDR3 has 14 residues. The V gene's germline CDR1 is SGHNT and CDR2 YYREEE (reference sequence). The CDR3 sequence is CASSQQGAIETQYF. CDR3 in DNA: TGTGCCAGCAGCCAACAGGGGGCAATAGAGACCCAGTACTTC.

CDR3 nucleotide sequence: TGTGCCAGCAGTTTACGTCTAGCGGGAGGGGAGCGGGAGCAGTTCTTC. Protein product: CASSLRLAGGEREQFF. V gene TRBV27 combines with J gene TRBJ2-1; 12 nucleotides match TRBD2. Per the germline V gene, CDR1 is MNHEY and CDR2 is SMNVEV (reference sequence). This CDR3 is built from 16 residues. The V gene end was trimmed by 2 bases and the J gene end by 10 bases; junction bases not matched to a gene: 9.

The rearrangement links TRBV9 to TRBJ2-5; possibly TRBD2 for D (5 bases). Per the germline V gene, CDR1 is SGDLS and CDR2 is YYNGEE. This CDR3 region has 14 residues. Trimming took 2 bases from V and 2 from J, leaving 10 bases between them. The CDR3 DNA reads TGTGCCAGCAGCGTCGCAGCGGTACAAGAGACCCAGTACTTC. As protein: CASSVAAVQETQYF.

The chain carries TRBV7-3 and TRBJ2-5; weak D call: TRBD2 (7 bases). CDR3 length: 15 amino acids. Trimming removed 5 bases at V and 5 bases at J, with 18 bases between. In germline, CDR1 is SGHTA, CDR2 FQGTGA. CDR3 sequence reads: CASSPRGAVDETQYF. The CDR3 coding sequence is TGTGCCAGCAGCCCTCGGGGGGCCGTGGACGAGACCCAGTACTTC.

The chain links TRBV30 to TRBJ2-1, with D perhaps given as TRBD1 or TRBD2 (5 bases each). The CDR3 has 12 amino acids. V dropped 7 bases and J dropped 4 bases, with 11 bases sitting between them. Germline values: CDR1 GTSNPN, CDR2 SVGIG (reference sequence). The chain's CDR3 is CAFVGPYNEQFF. The CDR3 DNA reads TGTGCCTTCGTGGGACCTTACAATGAGCAGTTCTTC.

This clone rates as medium-sized (0.01 to 0.1%). The chain joins TRBV6-1 to TRBJ2-2, with 7 bases aligning to TRBD1. The V gene's germline CDR1 is MNHNS and CDR2 SASEGT. The CDR3 contains 14 residues. V shed 2 bases, J shed 5 bases, and the junction held 2 bases outside the gene matches. The CDR3 region is CASSETGETGELFF. DNA of the CDR3: TGTGCCAGCAGTGAAACAGGGGAGACCGGGGAGCTGTTTTTT.

The CDR3 reads CASRSGQGSPYGYTF. CDR3 nucleotide sequence: TGTGCCAGCAGGAGTGGACAGGGGAGCCCCTATGGCTACACCTTC. This chain links TRBV6-5 with TRBJ1-2; 9 bases match TRBD1. After removal of 6 bases from V and 4 bases from J, the junction contained 9 bases not matched to a gene. Germline V gene data show CDR1 as MNHEY and CDR2 as SVGAGI. The CDR3 length is 15 residues.

This rearrangement joins TRBV4-1 to TRBJ2-3; D is ambiguous. V lost 3 bases to trimming and J lost 0 bases, with 13 bases between them. The CDR3 covers 16 residues. Looked up from germline, CDR1 is MGHRA and CDR2 is YSYEKL. CDR3 sequence: CASSHTTETSTDTQYF. As DNA, the CDR3 is TGCGCCAGCAGCCATACGACTGAAACTAGCACAGATACGCAGTATTTT.

This rearrangement joins TRBV5-1 to TRBJ1-1; D remains ambiguous. This CDR3 is 14 amino acids long. The germline CDR1 and CDR2 sequences are SGHRS and YFSETQ. The V and J ends lost 0 bases and 0 bases respectively, with 6 bases between them. CDR3 nucleotides: TGCGCCAGCAGCTTGGAAGTGCTGAACACTGAAGCTTTCTTT. Translating it yields CASSLEVLNTEAFF.

The chain joins TRBV3-1 (or the pseudogene TRBV3-2) to TRBJ2-5; D uncertain. The CDR3 extends over 14 amino acids. Germline CDR1 LGHDT, CDR2 YNNKEL (reference sequence). V lost 5 bases to trimming and J lost 2 bases, with 12 bases between them. In nucleotides, the CDR3 is TGTGCCAGCAGCTCTCGGACGGCTCAAGAGACCCAGTACTTC. The encoded protein is CASSSRTAQETQYF.

The rearrangement links TRBV14 to TRBJ2-7, with 11 bases aligning to TRBD2. The germline CDR1 and CDR2 sequences are SGHDN and FVKESK. This CDR3 is built from 17 residues. The V segment lost 1 base and the J segment 6 bases; nucleotides outside the gene matches: 11. The CDR3 DNA reads as TGTGCCAGCAGCCAAGCCCCTCAACTAGCGGGAGTCTTCGAGCAGTACTTC. It specifies CASSQAPQLAGVFEQYF.

The chain is built from TRBV5-1 and TRBJ2-7; TRBD2 is a possible D gene (6 bases). Deletions cut 0 bases from V and 5 bases from J, with 12 bases between. The CDR3 is 14 amino acids. Per the germline V gene, CDR1 is SGHRS and CDR2 is YFSETQ. CDR3: CASSLGQASDEQYF. The DNA of the CDR3 is TGCGCCAGCAGCTTGGGGCAGGCTAGCGACGAGCAGTACTTC.

This rearrangement joins TRBV11-3 to TRBJ2-1, with D uncertain. Trimming took 1 base from V and 8 from J, leaving 9 bases between them. The CDR3 is 13 residues long. Germline CDR1 SGHNT, CDR2 YENEEA. The CDR3 nucleotides are TGTGCCAGCAGCTTAGTTTTACGGGATGAGCAGTTCTTC. Translated, it gives CASSLVLRDEQFF. The whole variable domain, filled in from reference TRBV11-3 and TRBJ2-1, reads EAGVVQSPRYKIIEKKQPVAFWCNPISGHNTLYWYLQNLGQGPELLIRYENEEAVDDSQLPKDRFSAERLKGVDSTLKIQPAELGDSAVYLCASSLVLRDEQFFGPGTRLTVL.